This TCR beta chain stems from a study of blood T cell repertoires in COVID-19. Turning to the study itself: Material from acute and convalescent COVID-19 was sourced from the United States, Italy and Spain. The cDNA or gDNA used as material had been derived from T cells, B-cell-depleted T cells, or PBMCs.

Looked up from germline, CDR1 is SGHRS and CDR2 is YFSETQ. The CDR3 is 12 residues long. Trimming took off 1 base at V and 5 bases at J, with 6 bases between the two ends. The data were produced by immunoSEQ multiplex PCR, yet TCRdb's version contains in-frame clones alone and is incomplete. The sample contains 350,000 or so clones, around 82% of which appear only once. This rearrangement joins TRBV5-1 to TRBJ1-1; no firm D call. This sequence was found in a man younger than 45 with active or convalescent COVID-19. The material sequenced was peripheral blood. CDR3 sequence reads: CASSLPGTEAFF. DNA for the CDR3: TGCGCCAGCAGCTTGCCGGGGACTGAAGCTTTCTTT.